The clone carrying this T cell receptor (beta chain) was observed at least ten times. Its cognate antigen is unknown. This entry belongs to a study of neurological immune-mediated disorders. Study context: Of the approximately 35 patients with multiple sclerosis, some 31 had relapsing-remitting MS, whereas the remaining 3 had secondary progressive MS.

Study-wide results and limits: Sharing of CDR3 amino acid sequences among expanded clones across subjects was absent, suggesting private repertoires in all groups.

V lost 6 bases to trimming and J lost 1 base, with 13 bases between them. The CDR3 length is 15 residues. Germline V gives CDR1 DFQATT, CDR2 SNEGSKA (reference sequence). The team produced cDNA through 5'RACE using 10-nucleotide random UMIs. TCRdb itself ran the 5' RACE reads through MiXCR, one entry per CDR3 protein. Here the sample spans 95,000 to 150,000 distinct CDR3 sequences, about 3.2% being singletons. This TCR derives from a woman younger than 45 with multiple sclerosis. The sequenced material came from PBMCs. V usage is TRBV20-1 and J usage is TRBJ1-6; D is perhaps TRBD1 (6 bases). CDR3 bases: TGCAGTGCGTTGACGGGGGCTTCCTATAATTCACCCCTCCACTTT. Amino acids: CSALTGASYNSPLHF.